This T cell receptor beta chain emerged from a study of beta chain features in type 1 diabetes. Broader study findings: Moderate but significant shortening of TCRB CDR3s was recorded in all four CD4+ subsets from Type 1 diabetes patients. Type 1 diabetes patients showed fewer insertions and more deletions at VDJ junctions. Equally in patients and controls, PCR might preferentially amplify shorter templates.

Researchers reported sorting CD4+ naive, central memory, regulatory and stem cell-like memory cells via CD45RO/CCR7/CD25/CD127/CD95/CD27. The CDR3 runs 14 residues. The V gene's germline CDR1 is SGDLS and CDR2 YYNGEE. The V segment lost 3 bases and the J segment 2 bases; nucleotides outside the gene matches: 5. For this clone: Its target is unknown.

Expressed TCRB transcripts were sequenced because the isolated RNA had all been reverse transcribed beforehand. Only in-frame clones appear in the TCRdb table, and some are missing; sequencing was by immunoSEQ multiplex PCR. Among some 150,000 clones listed, around an eighth were seen once. This sequence was found in a man between 18 and 29 years old with type 1 diabetes. This sequence joins TRBV9 and TRBJ2-7; 7 bases map to TRBD1. Sequencing was performed on central memory CD4+ T cells from blood. The CDR3 bases are TGTGCCAGCAGCGAGGGGGCATGGGCCTACGAGCAGTACTTC. Protein: CASSEGAWAYEQYF. Complete variable domain (other parts from reference TRBV9 and TRBJ2-7): DSGVTQTPKHLITATGQRVTLRCSPRSGDLSVYWYQQSLDQGLQFLIQYYNGEERAKGNILERFSAQQFPDLHSELNLSSLELGDSALYFCASSEGAWAYEQYFGPGTRLTVT.